This TCR beta chain came from a study of CD8 T cells in ankylosing spondylitis. Study results and caveats: Before this, some motif variants had been reported in reactive arthritis synovial fluid and blood.

Many counts were recorded for this clonotype. Its antigen is unknown. The CDR3 runs to 14 residues. With 6 bases removed from V and 7 bases from J, the gap between germline ends came to 19 bases. Germline V lookup: CDR1 DFQATT, CDR2 SNEGSKA (reference sequence). Molecular-barcoded quantitative 5'-RACE produced these TCR beta libraries. TCRdb called the 5' RACE reads again in MiXCR, with one record for every CDR3 protein. Of more than 60,000 distinct CDR3 sequences listed, approximately 5.3% are singletons. The sequence was collected from a male donor with ankylosing spondylitis or in good health (not recorded which). This rearrangement joins TRBV20-1 to TRBJ2-1, with D perhaps TRBD1 (6 bases). The sequenced sample was blood, either unsorted or a sorted T cell fraction (not recorded which). The CDR3 nucleotides are TGCAGTGCCCCCCAGGGGCTCCCCGAGAATGAGCAGTTCTTC. Translated, it gives CSAPQGLPENEQFF.